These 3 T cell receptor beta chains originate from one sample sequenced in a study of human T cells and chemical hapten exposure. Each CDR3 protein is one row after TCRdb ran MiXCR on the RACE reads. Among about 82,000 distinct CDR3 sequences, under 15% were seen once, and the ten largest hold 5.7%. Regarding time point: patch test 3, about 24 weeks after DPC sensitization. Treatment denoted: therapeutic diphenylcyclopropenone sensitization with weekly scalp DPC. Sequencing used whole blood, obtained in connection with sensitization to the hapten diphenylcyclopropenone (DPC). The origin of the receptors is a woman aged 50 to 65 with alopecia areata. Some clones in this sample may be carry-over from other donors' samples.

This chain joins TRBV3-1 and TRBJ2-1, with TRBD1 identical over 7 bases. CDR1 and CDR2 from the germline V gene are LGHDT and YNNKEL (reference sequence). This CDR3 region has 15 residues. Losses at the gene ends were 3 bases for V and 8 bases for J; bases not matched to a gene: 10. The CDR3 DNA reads TGTGCCAGCAGCCAGACAGGGAGCGCGGGTGATGAGCAGTTCTTC. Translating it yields CASSQTGSAGDEQFF.

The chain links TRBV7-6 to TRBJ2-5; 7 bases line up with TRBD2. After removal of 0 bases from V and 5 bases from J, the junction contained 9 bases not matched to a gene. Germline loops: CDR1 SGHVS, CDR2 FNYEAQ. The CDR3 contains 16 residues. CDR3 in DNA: TGTGCCAGCAGCTTAGCTGACGCGGGAGTAGTTGAGACCCAGTACTTC. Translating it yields CASSLADAGVVETQYF.

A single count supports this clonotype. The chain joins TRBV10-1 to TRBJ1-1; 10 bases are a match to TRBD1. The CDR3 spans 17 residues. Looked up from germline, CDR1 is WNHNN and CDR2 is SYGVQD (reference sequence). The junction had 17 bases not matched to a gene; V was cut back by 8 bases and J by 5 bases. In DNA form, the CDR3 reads TGCGCCAGCTCAGGAGCCCGGGACAGGGGAAAGGCGACTGAAGCTTTCTTT. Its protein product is CASSGARDRGKATEAFF.